This T cell receptor (beta chain) originates from a study of blood T cell repertoires in COVID-19. Overall study: PBMCs, B-cell-depleted T cells, or T cells provided the cDNA or gDNA that made up the material.

Per the original data handling: The authors estimated nucleated cell counts from reference gene primer amplification. Some clones are missing from TCRdb's copy, which holds only in-frame ones; the method was immunoSEQ multiplex PCR. V, J and clone size are those of that table, while D and trimming were read from the DNA. The repertoire holds around 120,000 clones, with about four fifths as singletons. CDR3 length: 10 amino acids. The V gene's germline CDR1 is SNHLY and CDR2 FYNNEI. V was clipped by 10 bases and J by 4 bases, with 7 bases between them. Specimen: peripheral blood. The chain recombines TRBV2 with TRBJ2-5; no clear D gene. This receptor was obtained from a man between 65 and 85 years old with acute or convalescent COVID-19. CDR3 bases: TGTGCCACCAACTTAGAGACCCAGTACTTC. The encoded protein is CATNLETQYF.